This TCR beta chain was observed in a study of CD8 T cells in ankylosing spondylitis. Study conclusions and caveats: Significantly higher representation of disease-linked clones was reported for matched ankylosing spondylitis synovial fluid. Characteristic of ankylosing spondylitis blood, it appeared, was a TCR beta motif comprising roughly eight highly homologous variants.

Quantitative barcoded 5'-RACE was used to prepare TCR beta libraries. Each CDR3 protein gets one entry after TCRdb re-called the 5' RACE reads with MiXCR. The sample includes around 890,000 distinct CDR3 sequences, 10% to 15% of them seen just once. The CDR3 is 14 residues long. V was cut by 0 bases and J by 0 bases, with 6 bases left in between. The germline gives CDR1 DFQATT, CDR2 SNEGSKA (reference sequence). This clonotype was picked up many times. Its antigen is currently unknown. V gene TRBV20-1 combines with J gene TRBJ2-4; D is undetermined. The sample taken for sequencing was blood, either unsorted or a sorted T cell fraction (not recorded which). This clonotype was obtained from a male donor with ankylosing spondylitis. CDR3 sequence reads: CSARDLLAKNIQYF. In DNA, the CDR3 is TGCAGTGCTAGAGACCTACTAGCCAAAAACATTCAGTACTTC.